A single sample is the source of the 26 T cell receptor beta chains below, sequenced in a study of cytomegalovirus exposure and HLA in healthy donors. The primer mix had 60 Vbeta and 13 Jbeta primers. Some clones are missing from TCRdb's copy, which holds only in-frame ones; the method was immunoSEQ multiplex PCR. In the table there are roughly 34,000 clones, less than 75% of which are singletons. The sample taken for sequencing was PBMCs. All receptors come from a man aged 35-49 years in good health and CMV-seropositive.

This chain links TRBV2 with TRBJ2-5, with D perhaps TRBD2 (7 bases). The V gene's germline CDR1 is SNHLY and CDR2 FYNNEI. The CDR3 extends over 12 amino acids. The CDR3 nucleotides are TGTGCTGAGGGGGGGCCCGAGGAGACCCAGTACTTC. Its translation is CAEGGPEETQYF.

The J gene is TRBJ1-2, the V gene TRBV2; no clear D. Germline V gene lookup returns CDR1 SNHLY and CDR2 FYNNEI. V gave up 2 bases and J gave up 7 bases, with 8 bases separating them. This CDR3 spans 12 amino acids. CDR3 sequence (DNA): TGTGCCAGCAGTGAAAACATCTCTGGCTACACCTTC. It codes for CASSENISGYTF.

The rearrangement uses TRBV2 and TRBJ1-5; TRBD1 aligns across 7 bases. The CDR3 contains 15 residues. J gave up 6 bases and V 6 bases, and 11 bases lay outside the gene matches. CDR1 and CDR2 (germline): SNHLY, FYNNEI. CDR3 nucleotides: TGTGCCAGCAGGGGCCAGGACAGGCTCTTTCAGCCCCAGCATTTT. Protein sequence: CASRGQDRLFQPQHF.

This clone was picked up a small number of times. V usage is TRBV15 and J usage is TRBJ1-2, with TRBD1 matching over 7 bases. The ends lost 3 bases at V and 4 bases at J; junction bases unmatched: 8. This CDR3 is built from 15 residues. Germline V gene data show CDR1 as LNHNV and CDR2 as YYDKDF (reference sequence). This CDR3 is CATSRGQNTIYGYTF. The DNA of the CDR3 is TGTGCCACCAGCAGGGGACAGAACACCATCTATGGCTACACCTTC.

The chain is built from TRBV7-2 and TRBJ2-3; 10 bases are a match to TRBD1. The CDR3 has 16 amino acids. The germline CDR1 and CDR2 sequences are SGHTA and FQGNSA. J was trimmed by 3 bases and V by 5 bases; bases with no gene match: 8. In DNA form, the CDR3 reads TGTGCCAGCAGCCCTATGACAGGGGGCGGAACAGATACGCAGTATTTT. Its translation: CASSPMTGGGTDTQYF.

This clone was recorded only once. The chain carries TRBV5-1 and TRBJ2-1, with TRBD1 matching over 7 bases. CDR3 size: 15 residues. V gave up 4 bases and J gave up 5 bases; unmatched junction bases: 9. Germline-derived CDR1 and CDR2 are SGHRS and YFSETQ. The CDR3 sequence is CASSSGTETNNEQFF. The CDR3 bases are TGCGCCAGCAGCAGTGGGACAGAAACTAACAATGAGCAGTTCTTC. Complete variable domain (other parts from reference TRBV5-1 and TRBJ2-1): KAGVTQTPRYLIKTRGQQVTLSCSPISGHRSVSWYQQTPGQGLQFLFEYFSETQRNKGNFPGRFSGRQFSNSRSEMNVSTLELGDSALYLCASSSGTETNNEQFFGPGTRLTVL.

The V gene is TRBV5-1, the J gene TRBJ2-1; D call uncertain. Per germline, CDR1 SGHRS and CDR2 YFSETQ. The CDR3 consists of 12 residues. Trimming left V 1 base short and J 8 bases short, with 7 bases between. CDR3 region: CASSLLGDEQFF. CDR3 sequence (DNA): TGCGCCAGCAGCTTGCTGGGCGATGAGCAGTTCTTC.

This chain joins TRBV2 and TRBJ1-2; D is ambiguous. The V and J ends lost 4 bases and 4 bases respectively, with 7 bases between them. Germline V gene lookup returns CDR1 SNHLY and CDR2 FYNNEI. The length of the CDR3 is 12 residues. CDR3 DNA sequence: TGTGCCAGCAGTGGAAGGAGCTATGGCTACACCTTC. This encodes CASSGRSYGYTF.

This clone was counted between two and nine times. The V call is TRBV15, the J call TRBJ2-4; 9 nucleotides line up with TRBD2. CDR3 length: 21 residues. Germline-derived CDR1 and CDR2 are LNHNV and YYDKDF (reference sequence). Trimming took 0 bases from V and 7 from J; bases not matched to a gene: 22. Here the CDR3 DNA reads TGTGCCACCAGCAGAGATTATGGGCTTGTTGGAGCGGGGGGCAGGGAGAACATTCAGTACTTC. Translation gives CATSRDYGLVGAGGRENIQYF.

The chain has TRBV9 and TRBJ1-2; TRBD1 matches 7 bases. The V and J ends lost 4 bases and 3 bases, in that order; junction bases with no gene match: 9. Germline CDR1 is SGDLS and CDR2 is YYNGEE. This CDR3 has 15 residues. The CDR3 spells CASSPRQGPDYGYTF. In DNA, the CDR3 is TGTGCCAGCAGCCCCCGACAGGGACCAGACTATGGCTACACCTTC.

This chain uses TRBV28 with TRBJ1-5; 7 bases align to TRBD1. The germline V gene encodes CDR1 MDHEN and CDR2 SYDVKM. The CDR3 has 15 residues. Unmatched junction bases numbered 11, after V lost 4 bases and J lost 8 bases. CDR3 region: CASSSFDRAGEPQHF. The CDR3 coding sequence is TGTGCCAGCAGTTCCTTTGACAGGGCCGGGGAGCCCCAGCATTTT. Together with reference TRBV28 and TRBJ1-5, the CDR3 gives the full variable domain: DVKVTQSSRYLVKRTGEKVFLECVQDMDHENMFWYRQDPGLGLRLIYFSYDVKMKEKGDIPEGYSVSREKKERFSLILESASTNQTSMYLCASSSFDRAGEPQHFGDGTRLSIL.

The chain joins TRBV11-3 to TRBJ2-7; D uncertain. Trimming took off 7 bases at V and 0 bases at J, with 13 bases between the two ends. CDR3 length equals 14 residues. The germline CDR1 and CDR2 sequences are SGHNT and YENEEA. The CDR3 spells CASMSEASSYEQYF. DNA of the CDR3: TGTGCCAGCATGAGTGAGGCAAGCTCCTACGAGCAGTACTTC.

The CDR3 sequence is CASFLGQGYNEQFF. CDR3 nucleotide sequence: TGCGCCAGCTTCTTGGGACAGGGCTACAATGAGCAGTTCTTC. The rearrangement uses TRBV5-1 and TRBJ2-1; TRBD1 matches 9 bases. CDR1 and CDR2 from the germline V gene are SGHRS and YFSETQ. The J segment lost 3 bases and the V segment lost 7 bases, leaving 5 bases of the junction unmatched. The CDR3 length is 14 residues.

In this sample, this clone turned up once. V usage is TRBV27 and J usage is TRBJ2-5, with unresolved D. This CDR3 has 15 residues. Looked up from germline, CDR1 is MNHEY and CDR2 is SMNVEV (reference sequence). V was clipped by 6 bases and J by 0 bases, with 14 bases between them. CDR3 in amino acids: CASSPPGQYQETQYF. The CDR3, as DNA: TGTGCCAGCAGCCCTCCCGGTCAATACCAAGAGACCCAGTACTTC.

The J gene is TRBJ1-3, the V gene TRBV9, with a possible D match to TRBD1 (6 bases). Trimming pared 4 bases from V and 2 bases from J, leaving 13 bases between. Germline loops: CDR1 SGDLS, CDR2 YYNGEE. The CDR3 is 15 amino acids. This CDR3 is CASSTPRGPGNTIYF. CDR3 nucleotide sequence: TGTGCCAGCAGCACTCCGCGGGGGCCTGGAAACACCATATATTTT. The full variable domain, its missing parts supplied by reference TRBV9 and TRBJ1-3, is DSGVTQTPKHLITATGQRVTLRCSPRSGDLSVYWYQQSLDQGLQFLIQYYNGEERAKGNILERFSAQQFPDLHSELNLSSLELGDSALYFCASSTPRGPGNTIYFGEGSWLTVV.

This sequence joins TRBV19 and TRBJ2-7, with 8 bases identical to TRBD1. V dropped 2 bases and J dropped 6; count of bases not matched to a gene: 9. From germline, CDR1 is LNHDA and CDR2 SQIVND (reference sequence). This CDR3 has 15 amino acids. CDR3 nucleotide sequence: TGTGCCAGTAGTATATCCGGGACAGGTTTCAGCGAGCAGTACTTC. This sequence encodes CASSISGTGFSEQYF. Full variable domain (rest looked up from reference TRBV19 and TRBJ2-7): DGGITQSPKYLFRKEGQNVTLSCEQNLNHDAMYWYRQDPGQGLRLIYYSQIVNDFQKGDIAEGYSVSREKKESFPLTVTSAQKNPTAFYLCASSISGTGFSEQYFGPGTRLTVT.

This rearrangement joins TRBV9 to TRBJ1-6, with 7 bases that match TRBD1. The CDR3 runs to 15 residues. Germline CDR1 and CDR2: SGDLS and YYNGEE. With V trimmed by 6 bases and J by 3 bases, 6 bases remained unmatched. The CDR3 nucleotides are TGTGCCAGCACCTTCCGGGACAGCTATAATTCACCCCTCCACTTT. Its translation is CASTFRDSYNSPLHF.

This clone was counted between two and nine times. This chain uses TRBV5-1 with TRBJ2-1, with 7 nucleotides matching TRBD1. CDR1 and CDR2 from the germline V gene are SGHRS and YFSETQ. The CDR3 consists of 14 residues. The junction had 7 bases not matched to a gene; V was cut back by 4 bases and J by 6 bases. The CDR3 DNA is TGCGCCAGCAGCACCTCGACAGGGTTCAATGAGCAGTTCTTC. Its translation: CASSTSTGFNEQFF.

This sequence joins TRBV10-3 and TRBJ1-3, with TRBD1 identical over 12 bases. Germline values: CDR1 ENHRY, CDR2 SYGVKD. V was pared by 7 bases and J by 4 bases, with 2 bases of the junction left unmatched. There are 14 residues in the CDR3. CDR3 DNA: TGTGCCATCACCGGGACAGGGGGCGGAAACACCATATATTTT. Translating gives CAITGTGGGNTIYF.

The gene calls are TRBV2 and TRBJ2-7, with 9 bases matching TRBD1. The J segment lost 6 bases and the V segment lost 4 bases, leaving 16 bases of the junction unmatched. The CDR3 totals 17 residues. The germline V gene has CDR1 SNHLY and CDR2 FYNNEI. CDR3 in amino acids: CASSVSKGDREASEQYF. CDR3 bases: TGTGCCAGCAGTGTTTCTAAGGGGGACAGGGAAGCAAGCGAGCAGTACTTC.

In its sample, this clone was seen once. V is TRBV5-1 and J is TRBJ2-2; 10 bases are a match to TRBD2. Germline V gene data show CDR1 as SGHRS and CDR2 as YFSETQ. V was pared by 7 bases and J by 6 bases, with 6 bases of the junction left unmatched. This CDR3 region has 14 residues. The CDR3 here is CASLLAGGSGELFF. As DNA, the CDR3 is TGCGCCAGCCTTTTAGCGGGGGGCTCCGGGGAGCTGTTTTTT.

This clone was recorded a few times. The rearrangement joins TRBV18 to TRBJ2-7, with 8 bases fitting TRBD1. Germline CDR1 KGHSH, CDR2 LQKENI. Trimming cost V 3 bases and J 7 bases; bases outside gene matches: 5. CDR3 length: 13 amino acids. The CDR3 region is CASSPWTGQEQYF. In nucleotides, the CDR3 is TGTGCCAGCTCACCCTGGACAGGGCAAGAGCAGTACTTC.

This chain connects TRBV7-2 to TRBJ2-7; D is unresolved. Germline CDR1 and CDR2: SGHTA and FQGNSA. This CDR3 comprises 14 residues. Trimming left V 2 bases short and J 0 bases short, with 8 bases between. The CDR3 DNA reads TGTGCCAGCAGCTTAATCTCGAGCTCCTACGAGCAGTACTTC. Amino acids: CASSLISSSYEQYF. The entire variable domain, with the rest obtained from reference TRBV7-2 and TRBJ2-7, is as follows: GAGVSQSPSNKVTEKGKDVELRCDPISGHTALYWYRQSLGQGLEFLIYFQGNSAPDKSGLPSDRFSAERTGGSVSTLTIQRTQQEDSAVYLCASSLISSSYEQYFGPGTRLTVT.

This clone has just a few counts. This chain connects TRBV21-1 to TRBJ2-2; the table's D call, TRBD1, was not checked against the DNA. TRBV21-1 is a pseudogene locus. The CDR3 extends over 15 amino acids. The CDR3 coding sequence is TGTGCCAGCAGCAAAAGGGGTTGTGGCCCCGGGGAGCTGTTTTTT. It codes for CASSKRGCGPGELFF.

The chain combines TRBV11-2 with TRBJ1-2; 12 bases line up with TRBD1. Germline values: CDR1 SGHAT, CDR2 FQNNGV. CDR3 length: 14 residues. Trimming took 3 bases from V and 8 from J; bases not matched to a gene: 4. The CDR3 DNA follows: TGTGCCAGCAGCTTTCCCGGGACAGGGGGCGGCTACACCTTC. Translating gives CASSFPGTGGGYTF.

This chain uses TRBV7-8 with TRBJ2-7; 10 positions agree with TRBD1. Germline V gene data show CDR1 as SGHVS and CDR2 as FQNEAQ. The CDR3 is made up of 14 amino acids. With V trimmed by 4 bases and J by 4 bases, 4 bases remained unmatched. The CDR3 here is CASSWTGGGYEQYF. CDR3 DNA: TGTGCCAGCAGCTGGACAGGGGGTGGTTACGAGCAGTACTTC.